This TCR beta chain was sequenced for a study of T cell responses to AZD1222 COVID-19 vaccine. Notes on the study in general: Baseline seropositivity characterized only 5 or 6 AZD1222 recipients. It was only after the peak T cell response that any repertoires were sampled. Along spike, vaccine-associated CD4 TCRs were found throughout, with dominance at 160-218 and 743-854.

Generated by immunoSEQ multiplex PCR, the TCRdb table keeps only in-frame clones and is missing some. The sample comprises 100,000 to 150,000 clones, roughly 84% of which are singletons, and roughly a quarter rests with the top ten. A word on this clone: No antigen is known for it.

Whether given at about 4 or about 12 weeks, second doses were pooled. Trimming took 0 bases from V and 2 from J, leaving 16 bases between them. CDR3 size: 17 residues. Germline lookup yields CDR1 PRHDT and CDR2 FYEKMQ (reference sequence). V is TRBV13 and J is TRBJ2-5; D gene unclear. This TCR came from an adult who received the AZD1222 COVID-19 vaccine. Source: peripheral blood, taken 28 days after the second AZD1222 dose. In nucleotides, the CDR3 is TGTGCCAGCAGCTTAGGTCTGGGATTAGCCTGGCAAGAGACCCAGTACTTC. As protein: CASSLGLGLAWQETQYF. Together with reference TRBV13 and TRBJ2-5, the CDR3 gives the full variable domain: AAGVIQSPRHLIKEKRETATLKCYPIPRHDTVYWYQQGPGQDPQFLISFYEKMQSDKGSIPDRFSAQQFSDYHSELNMSSLELGDSALYFCASSLGLGLAWQETQYFGPGTRLLVL.